The T cell receptor beta chain described here comes from a study of vaccination and CD4 T cells after COVID-19. Study in general: Six males and four females constituted the convalescent cohort, two of whom were Hispanic.

Time point indicated: late sampling 161 to 241 days after vaccination in three convalescent patients. The sample's treatment: roughly ten-day PBMC culture with coronavirus spike peptide pools or control peptides (ViraFEST assay). Sequence data for DNA of cultured CD4+ T cells were generated by the Oncomine TCR Beta short-read assay. In TCRdb, the PCR reads were re-called with MiXCR into one record per CDR3 protein. In the table there are about 18,000 distinct CDR3 sequences, around 47% of which are singletons. Concerning this clonotype: The antigen remains unidentified.

Germline V gene lookup returns CDR1 ENHRY and CDR2 SYGVKD. V lost 4 bases, J lost 4 bases, and 10 bases lay in between. The CDR3 loop spans 13 amino acids. The source was CD4+ T cells from blood, cultured in vitro, collected about 7 months after SARS-CoV-2 vaccination. The receptor comes from a human donor who had recovered from COVID-19. This chain joins TRBV10-3 and TRBJ1-2; D gene ambiguous. The CDR3 loop reads CAISADDFYGYTF. CDR3 in DNA: TGTGCCATCAGTGCGGACGACTTCTATGGCTACACCTTC.